This entry features one TCR beta chain sequence. Its antigen target is currently unknown. Per-base qualities were not stored, and no clone one base away is much larger. From a lookup of the germline V gene, CDR1 and CDR2 are LGHNA and YNFKEQ. Deletion took 4 bases off V and 3 bases off J, with a span of 10 bases between the germline ends. The CDR3 contains 14 residues, cysteine and phenylalanine counted. Only the CDR3 part of the read is kept: 42 bases, read in frame from the first base. The trial excluded patients who had a history of autoimmune disease or who were on systemic immunosuppression. In every dose cohort, peripheral blood was drawn for TCR sequencing at baseline, cycle 4 day 1, and cycle 7 day 1. Samples were obtained from an open-label, multicenter, first-in-human phase I dose-escalation trial of ivuxolimab. The trial enrolled adults with locally advanced or metastatic head and neck squamous cell, hepatocellular, melanoma or renal cell carcinoma. Before TCR sequencing, CD4+ T cells and CD8+ T cells from peripheral blood were sorted into separate populations.

Genomic DNA was extracted from sorted cells for sequencing of the TCRbeta CDR3 region. The immunoSEQ Assay was used to sequence the TCRbeta CDR3 regions. TCRdb holds this immuneACCESS table with in-frame rearrangements only. Some clones are missing; in checked studies, unresolved V genes explain under half, and the rest has no known cause. For this sample there are tens of thousands of clones; roughly nine tenths appear just once. The top ten clones comprise around 12% of the sample. This sample was taken from a study of OX40 agonist ivuxolimab in advanced cancers. Turning to the overall study: Ivuxolimab, which targeted the costimulatory receptor OX40 (CD134), was an agonistic, fully human IgG2 monoclonal antibody. The paper covers the monotherapy dose-escalation part of the phase I ivuxolimab trial, which included N ≈ 50 patients. Partial responses occurred in three dose-escalation patients, of whom one had hepatocellular carcinoma and two had cutaneous melanoma. A male proportion of roughly 80% and a mean age of roughly 55 years, ranging from about 23 to 79, were recorded for the dose-escalation cohort. Prior anti-PD-1, anti-PD-L1 or anti-CTLA-4 therapy was permitted, and checkpoint inhibitors had been received by around 39% of dose-escalation patients. Intravenous ivuxolimab was administered to patients every 2 weeks at six dose levels: 0.01, 0.1, 0.3, 1.5, 3 and 10 mg/kg. The purpose of peripheral TCRbeta sequencing was to test whether ivuxolimab changed TCR sequence diversity and led to clonal T-cell expansion. Of the approximately 50 dose-escalation patients, hepatocellular carcinoma was present in approximately 20, melanoma in roughly 15, renal cell carcinoma in 9 and head and neck cancer in 9. What the authors observed across the whole study: Low levels of normalized T-cell clonal expansion were also seen in some patients who did not respond. Partial responders in the 0.1-3.0 mg/kg groups had among the lowest normalized peripheral clonal expansion, especially among CD8+ T cells. The antigen specificity of the peripheral T cells that underwent clonal expansion was not determined. After ivuxolimab, CD8+ T cells had more expanded clones than CD4+ T cells on average. At doses of 0.1 to 3.0 mg/kg, clonal expansion of both CD4+ and CD8+ T cells in blood was seen between baseline and week 6.

The sequencing used CD4+ or CD8+ T cells sorted from blood, collected in a trial of the OX40 agonist ivuxolimab. The chain joins TRBV4-2 to TRBJ1-5; the D gene is possibly TRBD1, with 6 bases matching. This TCR came from an adult with an advanced solid tumor such as melanoma, head and neck, liver or kidney cancer. The sequenced DNA is TGTGCCAGCAGCCGAACAGGGATCAATCAGCCCCAGCATTTT. Its translation is CASSRTGINQPQHF.